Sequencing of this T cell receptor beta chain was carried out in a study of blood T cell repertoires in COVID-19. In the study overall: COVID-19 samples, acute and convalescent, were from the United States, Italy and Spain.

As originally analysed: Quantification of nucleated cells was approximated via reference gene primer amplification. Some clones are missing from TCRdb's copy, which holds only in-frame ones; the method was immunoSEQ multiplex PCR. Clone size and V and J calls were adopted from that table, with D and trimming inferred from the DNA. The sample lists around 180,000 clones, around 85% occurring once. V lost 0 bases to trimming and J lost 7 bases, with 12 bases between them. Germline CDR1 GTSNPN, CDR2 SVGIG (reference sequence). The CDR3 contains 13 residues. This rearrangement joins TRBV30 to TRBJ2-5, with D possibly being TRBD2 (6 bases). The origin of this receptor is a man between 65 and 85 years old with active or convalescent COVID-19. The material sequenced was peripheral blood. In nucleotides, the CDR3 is TGTGCCTGGAGTGTGGGCAAAGCGGGGACCCAGTACTTC. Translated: CAWSVGKAGTQYF.